The next 20 T cell receptor beta chains were all read from a single sample in a study of T-cell memory formation after mild COVID-19. TCRdb re-called the 5' RACE reads through MiXCR, storing one row per CDR3 protein. The sample carries about 360,000 distinct CDR3 sequences, over 10% recorded once. The source material was PBMCs or a T cell subset sorted from them (not recorded which). The receptors here all came from a man aged 18 to 29 who had mild COVID-19 (a few samples of this study predate the infection). Cell type and time point are not known.

The chain is built from TRBV6-5 and TRBJ1-5; perhaps TRBD1 as D (6 bases). The V gene's germline CDR1 is MNHEY and CDR2 SVGAGI. The CDR3 is 16 amino acids. V was cut by 2 bases and J by 5 bases, with 16 bases left in between. CDR3 region: CASSYGPRGEHQPQHF. The CDR3 nucleotides read TGTGCCAGCAGTTACGGGCCTAGGGGGGAACATCAGCCCCAGCATTTT.

V usage is TRBV7-2 and J usage is TRBJ1-4; D may be TRBD1 (6 bases). There are 15 residues in the CDR3. Germline V gene lookup returns CDR1 SGHTA and CDR2 FQGNSA. Trimming removed 1 base from V and 3 bases from J, with 9 bases in between. The CDR3 coding sequence is TGTGCCAGCAGCTTAGTGGGGGCATCTAATGAAAAACTGTTTTTT. Its protein is CASSLVGASNEKLFF. Full variable domain (rest looked up from reference TRBV7-2 and TRBJ1-4): GAGVSQSPSNKVTEKGKDVELRCDPISGHTALYWYRQSLGQGLEFLIYFQGNSAPDKSGLPSDRFSAERTGGSVSTLTIQRTQQEDSAVYLCASSLVGASNEKLFFGSGTQLSVL.

The genes are TRBV5-5 and TRBJ2-5, with 7 bases matching TRBD2. The CDR3 length is 16 residues. V shed 0 bases, J shed 2 bases, and the junction held 7 bases outside the gene matches. The V gene's germline CDR1 is SGHKS and CDR2 YYEKEE (reference sequence). CDR3 nucleotides: TGTGCCAGCAGCTTGGATCTGGGCGGGGGTCAAGAGACCCAGTACTTC. Translating it yields CASSLDLGGGQETQYF.

The chain joins TRBV4-3 to TRBJ1-1; D possibly corresponds to TRBD1 (5 bases). Per the germline V gene, CDR1 is LGHNA and CDR2 is YSLEER. The CDR3 has 15 amino acids. The V end lost 4 bases, the J end lost 6 bases, and 18 bases lay between the germline ends. CDR3 nucleotides: TGCGCCAGCAGCCCGGGGCCTTTACTCGGTTCTGAAGCTTTCTTT. Its translation: CASSPGPLLGSEAFF.

The genes are TRBV20-1 and TRBJ2-5; tentative D call: TRBD2 (6 bases). Trimming took 4 bases from V and 3 from J, leaving 9 bases between them. Germline CDR1 is DFQATT and CDR2 is SNEGSKA (reference sequence). The CDR3 sequence is 12 residues long. This CDR3 is CSAIASEETQYF. The CDR3 DNA follows: TGCAGTGCTATTGCTAGCGAAGAGACCCAGTACTTC.

In its sample, this clonotype was seen many times. The chain carries TRBV5-1 and TRBJ2-2, with no clear D. V shed 5 bases and J shed 7 bases, with 12 bases lying between them. The CDR3 is 13 residues long. Germline CDR1 is SGHRS and CDR2 is YFSETQ. The CDR3, as DNA: TGCGCCAGCAGATTTCGAGAGCGCGGGGAGCTGTTTTTT. Its translation is CASRFRERGELFF.

At least ten counts were recorded for this clonotype. The chain uses TRBV9 and TRBJ2-5; 8 bases match TRBD1. CDR1 and CDR2 from the germline V gene are SGDLS and YYNGEE. The CDR3 is made up of 13 amino acids. The V gene end was trimmed by 3 bases and the J gene end by 4 bases; junction bases not matched to a gene: 2. The CDR3 DNA follows: TGTGCCAGCAGCGGGACAGGGCGAGAGACCCAGTACTTC. It specifies CASSGTGRETQYF.

The rearrangement joins TRBV5-1 to TRBJ2-2; maybe TRBD2 (6 bases). Trimming stripped 4 bases from V and 7 bases from J, with 11 bases between. The CDR3 covers 13 residues. Per germline, CDR1 SGHRS and CDR2 YFSETQ. CDR3 DNA: TGCGCCAGCAGCGAGGGACTCGGCGGGGAGCTGTTTTTT. Translated: CASSEGLGGELFF.

This rearrangement joins TRBV10-3 to TRBJ2-2; D remains unclear. The CDR3 is made up of 12 amino acids. Germline CDR1 and CDR2: ENHRY and SYGVKD. Trimming took off 7 bases at V and 10 bases at J, with 13 bases between the two ends. CDR3: CAITDNSLELFF. CDR3 in DNA: TGTGCCATCACTGACAATAGTTTGGAGCTGTTTTTT.

This clonotype was counted a few times. This chain links TRBV5-1 with TRBJ2-2; the match to TRBD1 covers 9 bases. CDR3 size: 15 residues. V gave up 0 bases and J gave up 6 bases; unmatched junction bases: 3. The germline CDR1 and CDR2 sequences are SGHRS and YFSETQ. In DNA form, the CDR3 reads TGCGCCAGCAGCTTGGACAGGGGGCGATCCGGGGAGCTGTTTTTT. Amino acid sequence: CASSLDRGRSGELFF.

This clonotype was counted a few times. The chain combines TRBV7-3 with TRBJ1-2, with TRBD1 matching 8 bases. Per germline, CDR1 SGHTA and CDR2 FQGTGA. CDR3 length: 13 residues. V lost 6 bases, J lost 8 bases, and 8 bases stayed unmatched. The CDR3 DNA sequence: TGTGCCAGCAGTTTCAGGGGGCAAGGAGGCTACACCTTC. Amino acids: CASSFRGQGGYTF.

This clonotype was seen many times. The V and J genes are TRBV5-1 and TRBJ2-5, with 9 nucleotides matching TRBD1. This CDR3 has 14 residues. V was pared by 7 bases and J by 5 bases, with 9 bases of the junction left unmatched. Germline CDR1 reads SGHRS; CDR2 reads YFSETQ. CDR3 amino acids: CASSPTGGGETQYF. Here the CDR3 DNA reads TGCGCCAGCTCACCAACAGGGGGCGGGGAGACCCAGTACTTC.

This clonotype occurred a few times. The V call is TRBV5-1, the J call TRBJ2-7, with D perhaps being TRBD1 or TRBD2 (6 bases each). Germline-derived CDR1 and CDR2 are SGHRS and YFSETQ. The CDR3 totals 13 residues. V was shortened by 5 bases and J by 4 bases, with 13 bases between the two germline ends. CDR3 sequence: CASSWRRGYEQYF. The CDR3 DNA reads TGCGCCAGCAGTTGGAGGAGGGGGTACGAGCAGTACTTC.

The sample holds many counts of this clonotype. The chain has TRBV7-6 and TRBJ2-5, with unresolved D. This CDR3 has 13 residues. The V end was cut by 2 bases, the J end by 5 bases, with 9 bases between. Germline V gene sequence: CDR1 SGHVS, CDR2 FNYEAQ. Here the CDR3 reads CASSLLVTETQYF. Written as DNA, the CDR3 is TGTGCCAGCAGCTTATTGGTTACGGAGACCCAGTACTTC.

This clonotype was recorded at least ten times. The chain recombines TRBV5-1 with TRBJ2-7, with unresolved D. Germline V gene sequence: CDR1 SGHRS, CDR2 YFSETQ. V was shortened by 0 bases and J by 1 base, with 5 bases between the two germline ends. There are 13 residues in the CDR3. The CDR3 bases are TGCGCCAGCAGCTTGGGCAGATCCTACGAGCAGTACTTC. It is translated as CASSLGRSYEQYF. The full variable domain, rest sourced from reference TRBV5-1 and TRBJ2-7, is KAGVTQTPRYLIKTRGQQVTLSCSPISGHRSVSWYQQTPGQGLQFLFEYFSETQRNKGNFPGRFSGRQFSNSRSEMNVSTLELGDSALYLCASSLGRSYEQYFGPGTRLTVT.

The chain links TRBV5-1 to TRBJ2-5; TRBD2 matches at 11 bases. The CDR3 length is 17 residues. The germline CDR1 and CDR2 sequences are SGHRS and YFSETQ. V lost 7 bases to trimming and J lost 2 bases; unmatched junction nucleotides: 13. This CDR3 is CASRRLAGPSFQETQYF. CDR3 DNA: TGCGCCAGCCGCCGACTAGCGGGGCCCTCGTTTCAAGAGACCCAGTACTTC.

The chain combines TRBV7-2 with TRBJ1-6; a possible D gene is TRBD1 (5 bases). This CDR3 comprises 16 residues. Trimming took 5 bases from V and 0 from J, leaving 11 bases between them. The germline V gene has CDR1 SGHTA and CDR2 FQGNSA. The DNA for the CDR3 is TGTGCCAGCAGCCGATGGGACGGCTCCTATAATTCACCCCTCCACTTT. Residues: CASSRWDGSYNSPLHF.

In its sample, this clonotype was seen a few times. V usage is TRBV6-1 and J usage is TRBJ2-5; 8 bases fit TRBD2. J lost 2 bases, V lost 10 bases, and 9 bases had no gene match. The CDR3 is 14 amino acids. Germline V gene sequence: CDR1 MNHNS, CDR2 SASEGT. The DNA of the CDR3 is TGTGCCACCCAACTCACTAGCGGACAAGAGACCCAGTACTTC. Encoded protein: CATQLTSGQETQYF.

The genes are TRBV6-6 and TRBJ2-2; 7 bases match TRBD2. The V and J ends lost 2 bases and 6 bases, in that order; junction bases with no gene match: 3. Germline assignment: CDR1 MNHNY and CDR2 SVGAGI (reference sequence). The CDR3 runs 14 residues. The CDR3 nucleotides read TGTGCCAGCAGTTACGGACTAGTCGCCGGGGAGCTGTTTTTT. Its protein product is CASSYGLVAGELFF.

V gene TRBV7-9 combines with J gene TRBJ2-7, with D possibly being TRBD1 (5 bases). The CDR3 runs 16 residues. Trimming removed 3 bases at V and 7 bases at J, with 22 bases between. CDR1 SEHNR and CDR2 FQNEAQ come from the germline V gene (reference sequence). This chain's CDR3 is CASSFGYRSPKEEQYV. The CDR3 region has the DNA TGTGCCAGCAGCTTCGGGTACAGGTCACCGAAGGAGGAGCAGTACGTC.